This T cell receptor (beta chain) is from a study of cytomegalovirus exposure and HLA in healthy donors. This clone was seen a handful of times. Amplification used 60 Vbeta primers and 13 Jbeta primers. Generated by immunoSEQ multiplex PCR, the TCRdb table keeps only in-frame clones and is missing some. The profile shows some 140,000 clones, 65% to 80% of them singletons. This CDR3 is 15 amino acids long. CDR1 and CDR2 from the germline V gene are LNHNV and YYDKDF (reference sequence). The ends were cut back, 3 bases at V and 3 bases at J, with 15 bases in the middle. The chain combines TRBV15 with TRBJ2-7, with TRBD2 as a possible D gene (7 bases). The clonotype comes from a human donor in good health. The sample taken for sequencing was PBMCs. The CDR3 spells CATSSPLRGHYEQYF. The DNA for the CDR3 is TGTGCCACCAGCAGTCCGCTGCGGGGGCACTACGAGCAGTACTTC.